This T cell receptor (beta chain) was sequenced for a study of glioma-infiltrating T cells. The study, taken as a whole, reports: Non-neoplastic patients had below-expected tissue-blood divergence, while all gliomas exceeded expectation.

This CDR3 has 15 amino acids. Looked up from germline, CDR1 is MGHRA and CDR2 is YSYEKL. V gave up 3 bases and J gave up 4 bases; unmatched junction bases: 3. Judged by abundance, this clonotype is medium-sized (0.01 to 0.1%). As yet, its antigen is unknown. Amplification of TCR alpha and beta CDR3 regions from RNA used iRepertoire nested multiplex PCR. TCRdb re-analysed the multiplex PCR reads in MiXCR, keeping a single row per CDR3 protein. The sample holds about 4,300 distinct CDR3 sequences, roughly 25% seen once. This clonotype originated in a human donor with low-grade glioma or glioblastoma, undergoing nonglioma brain surgery, or in good health (not recorded which). Specimen: glioma tissue, nonneoplastic brain tissue, or PBMCs (not recorded which). The chain is built from TRBV4-1 and TRBJ2-3, with TRBD2 identical over 11 bases. The CDR3 reads CASSQTSGVSDTQYF. As DNA, the CDR3 is TGCGCCAGCAGCCAGACTAGCGGGGTATCAGATACGCAGTATTTT.